This is a list of T cell receptor beta chains from one sample in a study of T cells after yellow fever vaccination. TCRdb called the 5' RACE reads again in MiXCR, with one record for every CDR3 protein. The table shows about 240,000 distinct CDR3 sequences, with less than 9% occurring only once. The material was CD4+ T cells sorted from PBMCs, obtained 15 days after the yellow fever booster vaccination. All receptors come from a man aged 30-40 years who received the YFV17D yellow fever vaccine. Both conserved end residues are part of each CDR3. Each record gives: D gene, J gene, clone size, V gene, CDR3 protein, CDR3 DNA. D genes are given only for firm matches. For some rows the clone size is stated as once, few or many, or as a class when expanded; others skip it.

>-|TRBJ1-1|-|TRBV12-3/TRBV12-4
CASSLRGGSTEAFF
TGTGCCAGCAGTTTAAGAGGCGGAAGCACTGAAGCTTTCTTT
>-|TRBJ2-2|many|TRBV3-1
CASSRTSGVTGELFF
TGTGCCAGCAGCCGGACATCAGGGGTGACCGGGGAGCTGTTTTTT
>TRBD2|TRBJ2-4|few|TRBV6-2/TRBV6-3
CASSLLAGLAKNIQYF
TGTGCCAGCAGTCTCCTAGCGGGGTTAGCCAAAAACATTCAGTACTTC
>-|TRBJ2-1|many|TRBV7-9
CASSLEGFAEQFF
TGTGCCAGCAGCTTAGAGGGGTTCGCGGAGCAGTTCTTC
>TRBD2|TRBJ2-1|few|TRBV19
CASRASGSSGNEQFF
TGTGCCAGTAGGGCTAGCGGGAGCTCGGGAAATGAGCAGTTCTTC
>TRBD2|TRBJ2-1|few|TRBV20-1
CSARMGLGYNEQFF
TGCAGTGCTAGAATGGGACTAGGGTACAATGAGCAGTTCTTC
>TRBD2|TRBJ2-5|many|TRBV7-2
CASSSLGSGSETQYF
TGTGCCAGCAGCTCCCTGGGTAGCGGGAGTGAGACCCAGTACTTC
>TRBD2|TRBJ2-7|many|TRBV20-1
CSARTSGSYEQYF
TGCAGTGCCAGGACTAGCGGGAGCTACGAGCAGTACTTC
>-|TRBJ2-7|-|TRBV7-9
CASSKGEVAAYEQYF
TGTGCCAGCAGCAAAGGGGAAGTAGCGGCCTACGAGCAGTACTTC
>TRBD2|TRBJ2-2|-|TRBV11-2
CASSLIAGGKGWAGELFF
TGTGCCAGCAGCCTGATAGCGGGAGGCAAAGGGTGGGCCGGGGAGCTGTTTTTT
>TRBD2|TRBJ2-3|-|TRBV7-2
CAVGGARGFAQYF
TGTGCCGTCGGGGGGGCGCGAGGTTTTGCGCAGTATTTT
>-|TRBJ2-1|-|TRBV27
CASREERASGEQFF
TGTGCCAGCAGAGAAGAGAGGGCCAGCGGAGAGCAGTTCTTC
>-|TRBJ2-1|-|TRBV20-1
CSARVRGSSYNEQFF
TGCAGTGCTAGAGTACGGGGAAGCTCCTACAATGAGCAGTTCTTC
>-|TRBJ2-4|many|TRBV20-1
CSARDPGAGMSIQYF
TGCAGTGCTAGAGACCCAGGGGCGGGAATGAGCATTCAGTACTTC
>TRBD2|TRBJ2-7|-|TRBV20-1
CSATTTSGNYEQYF
TGCAGTGCTACGACGACTAGCGGAAACTACGAGCAGTACTTC
>-|TRBJ2-5|many|TRBV7-6
CASSFGRTQYF
TGTGCCAGCAGCTTTGGGAGGACCCAGTACTTC
>TRBD2|TRBJ2-3|few|TRBV9
CASSPGSSGITDTQYF
TGTGCCAGCAGCCCTGGGTCTAGCGGGATCACAGATACGCAGTATTTT
>-|TRBJ2-4|few|TRBV10-3
CAISTGTENIQYF
TGTGCCATCAGCACCGGGACGGAAAACATTCAGTACTTC
>-|TRBJ2-3|-|TRBV6-5
CASSYTGANSDTQYF
TGTGCCAGCAGTTACACGGGGGCCAATTCAGATACGCAGTATTTT
>TRBD1|TRBJ1-4|-|TRBV20-1
CSASGAGGGEKLFF
TGCAGTGCGAGTGGGGCAGGGGGAGGTGAAAAACTGTTTTTT
>-|TRBJ1-1|few|TRBV5-5
CASSSRPQGRGYTEAFF
TGTGCCAGCAGCTCCCGCCCACAGGGTCGGGGCTACACTGAAGCTTTCTTT
>TRBD1|TRBJ2-1|few|TRBV6-2/TRBV6-3
CASSTSGTGVSNEQFF
TGTGCCAGCAGTACCTCCGGGACAGGGGTATCAAATGAGCAGTTCTTC
>-|TRBJ1-1|-|TRBV5-6
CASRGGRLNTEAFF
TGTGCCAGCAGGGGAGGCAGGTTGAACACTGAAGCTTTCTTT
>-|TRBJ1-6|few|TRBV20-1
CSARYNRETSPLHF
TGCAGTGCTAGATATAACAGGGAAACTTCACCCCTCCACTTT
>-|TRBJ1-3|-|TRBV5-1
CASSSTSGNTIYF
TGCGCCAGCAGCTCCACGTCCGGAAACACCATATATTTT
>TRBD2|TRBJ2-2|few|TRBV7-2
CASSSYGLAGNTGELFF
TGTGCCAGCAGCTCCTACGGGCTAGCGGGAAACACCGGGGAGCTGTTTTTT
>-|TRBJ2-3|-|TRBV5-1
CASKPPGAESTDTQYF
TGCGCCAGCAAGCCCCCCGGGGCGGAGAGCACAGATACGCAGTATTTT
>TRBD1|TRBJ2-7|-|TRBV20-1
CSATRDSSYEQYF
TGCAGTGCAACCCGGGACAGCTCCTACGAGCAGTACTTC
>TRBD2|TRBJ2-1|many|TRBV29-1
CSGQSGSSYNEQFF
TGCAGCGGTCAAAGCGGGAGCTCCTACAATGAGCAGTTCTTC
>TRBD2|TRBJ2-4|-|TRBV7-2
CASSPGLAGGSKNIQYF
TGTGCCAGCAGCCCAGGACTAGCGGGAGGATCCAAAAACATTCAGTACTTC
>-|TRBJ2-7|many|TRBV5-1
CASRDGAVSEQYF
TGCGCCAGCAGGGACGGGGCGGTTAGCGAGCAGTACTTC
>-|TRBJ2-7|-|TRBV6-6
CAAGGSAGF
TGTGCCGCCGGGGGCTCGGCGGGCTTC
>-|TRBJ1-5|-|TRBV7-8
CASSLRQPQHF
TGTGCCAGCAGCTTAAGGCAGCCCCAGCATTTT
>TRBD2|TRBJ2-2|many|TRBV15
CATRGSGSTGELFF
TGTGCCACCAGGGGTAGCGGGAGTACCGGGGAGCTGTTTTTT
>TRBD1|TRBJ1-3|few|TRBV7-6
CASSSDRVDTIYF
TGTGCCAGCAGCTCGGACAGGGTAGACACCATATATTTT
>TRBD1|TRBJ2-7|many|TRBV7-2
CASSLVGQGNYEQYF
TGTGCCAGCAGCTTAGTGGGACAGGGCAACTACGAGCAGTACTTC
>-|TRBJ2-6|-|TRBV6-2/TRBV6-3
CASREGTKAGANVLTF
TGTGCCAGCAGGGAGGGTACTAAAGCTGGGGCCAACGTCCTGACTTTC
>TRBD2|TRBJ2-1|many|TRBV5-1
CASSEGGLYNEQFF
TGCGCCAGCAGCGAGGGAGGGCTCTACAATGAGCAGTTCTTC